This TCR beta chain was captured by sequencing in a study of cytomegalovirus exposure and HLA in healthy donors. Study-level results: TCR beta chains numbering some 150 were designated cytomegalovirus-associated. The tendency of first-cohort TCR clusters to co-occur in the roughly 120 validation repertoires was identified by a subsequent analysis. Accounts indicate the classifier identified cytomegalovirus status with strong specificity and sensitivity. Some public TCRs appeared in many individuals, while most sequences were rare.

Trimming left V 2 bases short and J 8 bases short, with 9 bases between. The CDR3 is 12 residues long. The germline V gene encodes CDR1 KGHSH and CDR2 LQKENI. Regarding this clone: Its matching antigen is unknown.

Using immunoSEQ multiplex PCR, the repertoire was profiled, and TCRdb retains in-frame clones only, with some absent. The repertoire has 80,000 to 100,000 clones, just over 90% of them found once; the top ten carry about 2.2%. The V and J genes are TRBV18 and TRBJ1-1, with D tentatively TRBD1 (5 bases). Sample: PBMCs. The TCR originated in a man in his thirties or forties in good health and CMV-seronegative. The chain's CDR3 is CASSPGDSEAFF. In DNA form, the CDR3 reads TGTGCCAGCTCACCAGGGGACTCCGAAGCTTTCTTT.